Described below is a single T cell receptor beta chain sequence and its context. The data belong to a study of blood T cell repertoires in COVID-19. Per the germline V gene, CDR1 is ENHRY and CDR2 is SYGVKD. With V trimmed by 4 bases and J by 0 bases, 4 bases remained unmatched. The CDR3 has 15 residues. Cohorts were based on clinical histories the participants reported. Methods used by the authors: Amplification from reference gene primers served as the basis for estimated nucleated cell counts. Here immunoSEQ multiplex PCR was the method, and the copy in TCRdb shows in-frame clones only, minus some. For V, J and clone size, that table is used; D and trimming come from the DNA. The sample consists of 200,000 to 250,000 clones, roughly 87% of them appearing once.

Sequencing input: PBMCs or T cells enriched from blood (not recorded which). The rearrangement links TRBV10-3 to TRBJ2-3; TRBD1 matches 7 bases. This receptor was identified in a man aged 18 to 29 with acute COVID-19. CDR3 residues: CAISGGGTSTDTQYF. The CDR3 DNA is TGTGCCATCAGTGGAGGGGGCACTAGCACAGATACGCAGTATTTT.